The 2 T cell receptor beta chains in this list originate from one sample, sequenced in a study of CD4 T cells in relation to SARS-CoV-2 and coronaviruses. The method was immunoSEQ multiplex PCR; TCRdb's version includes in-frame clones alone and lacks a portion of them. This sample has tens of thousands of clones, with 75% to 85% found just once. The unexposed donors gave CD4+ T cells in 2011-2018, prior to COVID-19. The cells were cultured for 9 to 11 days before CD4+ T cells were isolated. These TCRs' antigens remain unknown. The sequencing sample was made of CD4+ T cells from PBMCs, cultured in vitro. The receptors were sampled from a human donor in good health.

The chain has TRBV14 and TRBJ2-3; D remains unclear. The CDR3 extends over 14 amino acids. Germline V gene lookup returns CDR1 SGHDN and CDR2 FVKESK. Trimming removed 3 bases from V and 2 bases from J, with 9 bases in between. This CDR3 is CASSQQPNTDTQYF. Written as DNA, the CDR3 is TGTGCCAGCAGCCAGCAGCCGAACACAGATACGCAGTATTTT.

This clone was detected only once. The chain has TRBV29-1 and TRBJ2-3; D is unresolved. V lost 5 bases and J 0 bases, leaving 3 bases between the germline ends. The V gene's germline CDR1 is SQVTM and CDR2 ANQGSEA. The CDR3 has 11 amino acids. The CDR3 DNA reads as TGCAGCGTTCTTAGCACAGATACGCAGTATTTT. This gives the protein CSVLSTDTQYF.